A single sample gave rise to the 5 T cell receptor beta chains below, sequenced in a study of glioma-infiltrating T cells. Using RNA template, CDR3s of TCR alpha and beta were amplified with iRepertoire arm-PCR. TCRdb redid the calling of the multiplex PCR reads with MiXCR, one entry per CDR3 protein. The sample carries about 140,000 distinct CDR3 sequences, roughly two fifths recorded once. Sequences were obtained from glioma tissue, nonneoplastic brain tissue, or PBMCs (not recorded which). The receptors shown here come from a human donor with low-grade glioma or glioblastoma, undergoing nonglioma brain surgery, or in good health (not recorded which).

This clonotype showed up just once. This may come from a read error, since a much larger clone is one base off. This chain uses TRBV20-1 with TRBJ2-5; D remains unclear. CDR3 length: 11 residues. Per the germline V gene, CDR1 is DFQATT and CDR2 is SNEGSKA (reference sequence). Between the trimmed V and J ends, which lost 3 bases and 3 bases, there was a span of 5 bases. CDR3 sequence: CSASVEETQYF. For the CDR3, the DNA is TGCAGTGCTAGCGTGGAAGAGACCCAGTACTTC.

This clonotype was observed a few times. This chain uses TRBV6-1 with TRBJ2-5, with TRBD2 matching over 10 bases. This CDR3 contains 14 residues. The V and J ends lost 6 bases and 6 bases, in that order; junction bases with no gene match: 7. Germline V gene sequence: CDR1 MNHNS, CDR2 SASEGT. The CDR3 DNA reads TGTGCCAGCAGCCCCGGGACTAGCGTACAGACCCAGTACTTC. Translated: CASSPGTSVQTQYF.

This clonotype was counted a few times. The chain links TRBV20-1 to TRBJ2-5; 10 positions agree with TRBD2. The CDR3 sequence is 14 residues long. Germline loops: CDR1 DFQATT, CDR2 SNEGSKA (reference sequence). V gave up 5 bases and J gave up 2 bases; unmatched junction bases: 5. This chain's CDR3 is CSALAGAAQETQYF. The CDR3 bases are TGCAGTGCTCTAGCGGGGGCGGCACAAGAGACCCAGTACTTC.

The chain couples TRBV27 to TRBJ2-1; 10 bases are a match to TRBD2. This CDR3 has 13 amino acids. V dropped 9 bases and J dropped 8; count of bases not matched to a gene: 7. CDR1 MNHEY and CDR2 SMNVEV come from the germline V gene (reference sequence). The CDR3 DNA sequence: TGTGCCAGTCGACTAGCGGGTTGGGATGAGCAGTTCTTC. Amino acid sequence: CASRLAGWDEQFF.

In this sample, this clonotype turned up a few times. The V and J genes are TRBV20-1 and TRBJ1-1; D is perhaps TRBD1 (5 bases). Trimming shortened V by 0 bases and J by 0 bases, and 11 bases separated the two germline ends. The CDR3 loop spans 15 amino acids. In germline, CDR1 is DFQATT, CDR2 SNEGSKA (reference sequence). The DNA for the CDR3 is TGCAGTGCTAGAGATCGGGGCAGCTTGAACACTGAAGCTTTCTTT. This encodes CSARDRGSLNTEAFF.